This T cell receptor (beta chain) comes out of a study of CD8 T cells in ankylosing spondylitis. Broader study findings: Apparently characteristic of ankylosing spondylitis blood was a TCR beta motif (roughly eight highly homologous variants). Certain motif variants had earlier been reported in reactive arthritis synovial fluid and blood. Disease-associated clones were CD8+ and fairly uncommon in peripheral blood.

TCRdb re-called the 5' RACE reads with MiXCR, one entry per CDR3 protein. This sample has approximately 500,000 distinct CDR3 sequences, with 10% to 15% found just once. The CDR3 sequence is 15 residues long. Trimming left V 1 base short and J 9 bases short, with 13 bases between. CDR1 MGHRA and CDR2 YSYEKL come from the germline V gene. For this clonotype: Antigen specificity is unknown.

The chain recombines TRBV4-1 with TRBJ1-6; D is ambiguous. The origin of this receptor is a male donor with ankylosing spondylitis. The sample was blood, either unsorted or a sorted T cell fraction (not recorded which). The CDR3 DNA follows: TGCGCCAGCAGCCAAGCTCCTAATTGGATTTCACCCCTCCACTTT. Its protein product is CASSQAPNWISPLHF.